The clone carrying this T cell receptor (beta chain) was recorded many times. This entry is derived from a study of T cells in Graves' hyperthyroidism and ophthalmopathy. Ophthalmopathy in the patients scored at least 3 on Clinical Activity Score and at least 4 on NOSPECS grade, lasting under 3 months. Based on clinical symptoms, serum thyroxine and TRAb, thyroid ultrasound and orbital computed tomography, diagnoses were reached. Isolation of PBMCs was performed on around 9.7 ml fresh peripheral blood. RNA transcripts were the template for amplifying TCR beta CDR3 regions. The study used the HTBI primer set for a first-round RT-PCR of the TCR CDR3. TCRdb independently ran MiXCR on the multiplex PCR reads; one entry per CDR3 protein. The data hold under 350,000 distinct CDR3 sequences, with about 18% observed a single time. Germline V gene data show CDR1 as SGHVS and CDR2 as FQNEAQ. V shed 5 bases, J shed 4 bases, and the junction held 18 bases outside the gene matches. This CDR3 comprises 21 residues.

Sequencing was performed on blood. V gene TRBV7-8 combines with J gene TRBJ2-1; 15 bases are shared with TRBD2. This receptor was taken from a woman aged 55-70 years with Graves' ophthalmopathy. CDR3 residues: CASSHPTGLAGGVSNYNEQFF. In nucleotides, the CDR3 is TGTGCCAGCAGCCACCCCACGGGACTAGCGGGAGGAGTCTCGAATTACAATGAGCAGTTCTTC.